The 27 T cell receptor beta chains presented below share a single source sample, sequenced in a study of blood T cell repertoires in COVID-19 (TCRdb year 2020). Libraries were made using the immunoSEQ multiplex PCR assay. Here the immuneACCESS table is served through TCRdb, limited to in-frame sequences with V and J called. Missing clones are a known gap in these copies; in checked studies unresolved V genes cover under half, and the rest lacks a known reason. The sample table records tens of thousands of clones; 65% to 80% of these occur just once. Clones ranked in the top ten supply roughly a fifth of the sample. Sequenced: peripheral blood. The receptor source for this set is a woman over 75 with active or convalescent COVID-19.

This chain connects TRBV6-5 to TRBJ2-7, with a possible D match to TRBD1 (6 bases). Trimming left V 5 bases short and J 0 bases short, with 14 bases between. The length of the CDR3 is 15 residues. CDR1 is MNHEY and CDR2 is SVGAGI in the germline V gene. The CDR3 region has the DNA TGTGCCAGCAGTACCGGGACACCGCCCTCCTACGAGCAGTACTTC. This encodes CASSTGTPPSYEQYF.

The V gene is TRBV7-2, the J gene TRBJ1-2; TRBD1 matches at 8 bases. Trimming removed 0 bases from V and 4 bases from J; junction bases left unmatched: 4. The CDR3 runs to 15 residues. Germline CDR1 SGHTA, CDR2 FQGNSA. The CDR3 loop reads CASSLARGQFYGYTF. DNA for the CDR3: TGTGCCAGCAGCTTAGCCAGGGGGCAATTCTATGGCTACACCTTC.

The chain employs TRBV11-2 and TRBJ2-1, with TRBD2 identical over 11 bases. The CDR3 covers 15 residues. V shed 3 bases and J 4 bases; nucleotides not matched to a gene: 2. Germline V gene data show CDR1 as SGHAT and CDR2 as FQNNGV. The CDR3 coding sequence is TGTGCCAGCAGCTTTGCTAGCGGGGGGTACAATGAGCAGTTCTTC. This encodes CASSFASGGYNEQFF.

V is TRBV9 and J is TRBJ1-6, with TRBD1 matching 9 bases. V shed 5 bases and J 9 bases; nucleotides not matched to a gene: 6. CDR1 and CDR2 from the germline V gene are SGDLS and YYNGEE. The CDR3 extends over 14 amino acids. CDR3 amino acids: CASSPGQGLSPLHF. CDR3 DNA: TGTGCCAGCAGTCCGGGACAGGGCCTTTCACCCCTCCACTTT.

The sample holds one count of this clone. This rearrangement joins TRBV7-2 to TRBJ2-1; the match to TRBD2 covers 8 bases. CDR1 SGHTA and CDR2 FQGNSA come from the germline V gene. Trimming at V came to 5 bases and at J to 2 bases, leaving 11 bases not matched to a gene. The CDR3 sequence is 17 residues long. The CDR3 DNA reads TGTGCCAGCAGCGTGACCGGGACTAGGTGGACCTACAATGAGCAGTTCTTC. This gives the protein CASSVTGTRWTYNEQFF.

This rearrangement joins TRBV19 to TRBJ2-1, with 9 bases aligning to TRBD2. This CDR3 contains 17 residues. Germline CDR1 and CDR2: LNHDA and SQIVND (reference sequence). V was pared by 7 bases and J by 3 bases, with 13 bases of the junction left unmatched. The CDR3: CASMKPRGLAGYNEQFF. The CDR3 DNA reads TGTGCCAGTATGAAACCTAGGGGACTAGCAGGCTACAATGAGCAGTTCTTC. Drawing the rest from reference TRBV19 and TRBJ2-1, the complete variable domain is DGGITQSPKYLFRKEGQNVTLSCEQNLNHDAMYWYRQDPGQGLRLIYYSQIVNDFQKGDIAEGYSVSREKKESFPLTVTSAQKNPTAFYLCASMKPRGLAGYNEQFFGPGTRLTVL.

This clone appeared once. The CDR3 DNA sequence: TGTGCCAGCCGGGACAGTTATAATTCACCCCTCCACTTT. Protein product: CASRDSYNSPLHF. The J gene is TRBJ1-6, the V gene TRBV27; TRBD1 agrees at 7 bases. Trimming at V came to 8 bases and at J to 4 bases, leaving 2 bases not matched to a gene. This CDR3 is 13 amino acids long. CDR1 and CDR2 (germline): MNHEY, SMNVEV (reference sequence).

The chain employs TRBV5-1 and TRBJ2-5, with a tentative D call TRBD1 (5 bases). Trimming shortened V by 4 bases and J by 0 bases, and 10 bases separated the two germline ends. Germline V gives CDR1 SGHRS, CDR2 YFSETQ. The CDR3 has 14 amino acids. CDR3 in amino acids: CASSQGLYQETQYF. The CDR3 coding sequence is TGCGCCAGCAGCCAGGGATTGTACCAAGAGACCCAGTACTTC.

This chain links TRBV5-6 with TRBJ1-2, with D possibly being TRBD1 (6 bases). Trimming shortened V by 2 bases and J by 5 bases, and 19 bases separated the two germline ends. Germline lookup yields CDR1 SGHDT and CDR2 YYEEEE. The CDR3 is 16 amino acids. For the CDR3, the DNA is TGTGCCAGCAGCTTACTGACAGGCTTCTATTCTTATGGCTACACCTTC. The encoded protein is CASSLLTGFYSYGYTF.

The chain links TRBV5-1 to TRBJ2-5; D unclear. The V gene's germline CDR1 is SGHRS and CDR2 YFSETQ. Trimming pared 4 bases from V and 3 bases from J, leaving 4 bases between. This CDR3 has 11 amino acids. Here the CDR3 reads CASSTKETQYF. For the CDR3, the DNA is TGCGCCAGCAGCACAAAAGAGACCCAGTACTTC.

The chain recombines TRBV3-1 (or the pseudogene TRBV3-2) with TRBJ2-3; 8 nucleotides agree with TRBD1. The CDR3 consists of 16 residues. V shed 4 bases, J shed 1 base, and the junction held 7 bases outside the gene matches. The germline V gene has CDR1 LGHDT and CDR2 YNNKEL (reference sequence). Written as DNA, the CDR3 is TGTGCCAGCAGCCCCTCCAGGGGGCAACGCACAGATACGCAGTATTTT. It translates to CASSPSRGQRTDTQYF.

The chain carries TRBV6-5 and TRBJ1-3; D might be TRBD1 (6 bases). V lost 7 bases and J lost 4, with 14 bases in between. The CDR3 consists of 14 residues. Germline V gene sequence: CDR1 MNHEY, CDR2 SVGAGI. CDR3 protein: CASTPGEKGNTIYF. The CDR3 DNA follows: TGTGCCAGCACCCCAGGGGAAAAAGGAAACACCATATATTTT.

About this clone itself: Compared with germline, one end of the junction differs, possibly owing to a read error. V gene TRBV7-7 combines with J gene TRBJ2-2; 11 nucleotides match TRBD1. The CDR3 covers 15 residues. CDR1 is SSHAT and CDR2 is FNYEAQ in the germline V gene (reference sequence). The CDR3 sequence: CASSFGTGGTGELFF. The CDR3 DNA reads TGTGCTAGCAGCTTTGGGACAGGGGGAACCGGGGAGCTGTTTTTT.

As regards this clone: The junction departs from the called germline gene at one end, perhaps through a read error. This chain uses TRBV7-7 with TRBJ2-5; 15 bases map to TRBD2. The CDR3 spans 17 residues. Looked up from germline, CDR1 is SSHAT and CDR2 is FNYEAQ (reference sequence). The CDR3 DNA sequence: TGTGCTAGCAGCTTAGGACTAGCGGGGGGGGACCAAGAGACCCAGTACTTC. Translation gives CASSLGLAGGDQETQYF.

This clone was detected a few times. The chain has TRBV5-6 and TRBJ2-5; D may be TRBD1 (5 bases). The CDR3 has 15 residues. Trimming stripped 4 bases from V and 5 bases from J, with 18 bases between. Germline CDR1 and CDR2: SGHDT and YYEEEE. The CDR3 reads CASSANPEQEETQYF. CDR3 DNA sequence: TGTGCCAGCAGCGCTAACCCCGAACAGGAGGAGACCCAGTACTTC.

The chain carries TRBV6-5 and TRBJ2-5; 8 positions match TRBD1. This CDR3 is 15 amino acids long. The V gene end was trimmed by 0 bases and the J gene end by 5 bases; junction bases not matched to a gene: 5. Germline V gene data show CDR1 as MNHEY and CDR2 as SVGAGI. CDR3 sequence reads: CASSYSDRGRETQYF. DNA of the CDR3: TGTGCCAGCAGTTACTCCGACAGGGGTAGGGAGACCCAGTACTTC.

V and J are TRBV5-1 and TRBJ1-1; D not resolved. With 4 bases removed from V and 1 base from J, the gap between germline ends came to 17 bases. The CDR3 is 16 residues long. Germline V lookup: CDR1 SGHRS, CDR2 YFSETQ. The CDR3, as DNA: TGCGCCAGCAGCGTCGGTGCAAGCCCGGGGAACACTGAAGCTTTCTTT. It codes for CASSVGASPGNTEAFF. The variable domain in full, with the rest retrieved from reference TRBV5-1 and TRBJ1-1, is KAGVTQTPRYLIKTRGQQVTLSCSPISGHRSVSWYQQTPGQGLQFLFEYFSETQRNKGNFPGRFSGRQFSNSRSEMNVSTLELGDSALYLCASSVGASPGNTEAFFGQGTRLTVV.

This chain joins TRBV6-1 and TRBJ1-2; D perhaps matches TRBD1 (5 bases). V lost 2 bases to trimming and J lost 8 bases, with 18 bases between them. The germline gives CDR1 MNHNS, CDR2 SASEGT. The CDR3 runs to 15 residues. The CDR3 sequence is CASSELSQVLRGYTF. In nucleotides, the CDR3 is TGTGCCAGCAGTGAACTTTCACAGGTTCTTCGAGGCTACACCTTC.

The V gene is TRBV6-2 or TRBV6-3, the J gene TRBJ1-4; 8 positions agree with TRBD1. The CDR3 spans 15 residues. Germline values: CDR1 MNHEY, CDR2 SVGEGT. J was trimmed by 9 bases and V by 3 bases; bases with no gene match: 9. The CDR3 region has the DNA TGTGCCAGCAGTTATCCATTATACAGGGGGAAAAAACTGTTTTTT. Translated, it gives CASSYPLYRGKKLFF.

In this sample, this clone turned up once. The chain combines TRBV12-3 or TRBV12-4 with TRBJ2-4; TRBD1 aligns across 8 bases. CDR3 size: 13 residues. The ends lost 7 bases at V and 7 bases at J; junction bases unmatched: 6. For the CDR3, the DNA is TGTGCCAGCACCCAACAGGGGGTGAACATTCAGTACTTC. Translation: CASTQQGVNIQYF.

The sample holds a few counts of this clone. The V and J genes are TRBV4-3 and TRBJ2-3; tentative D call: TRBD2 (6 bases). CDR3 length: 13 amino acids. CDR1 LGHNA and CDR2 YSLEER come from the germline V gene. Trimming removed 1 base from V and 5 bases from J, with 7 bases in between. The DNA for the CDR3 is TGCGCCAGCAGCCAAGGTAGCGGAGATACGCAGTATTTT. Amino acid sequence: CASSQGSGDTQYF.

This clone has more than one count but fewer than ten. The gene calls are TRBV28 and TRBJ1-1; D is perhaps TRBD1 (6 bases). The length of the CDR3 is 14 residues. Germline V gene data show CDR1 as MDHEN and CDR2 as SYDVKM. Trimming stripped 2 bases from V and 7 bases from J, with 14 bases between. The CDR3 protein is CASSLATGIIEAFF. In nucleotides, the CDR3 is TGTGCCAGCAGTTTAGCGACAGGAATCATTGAAGCTTTCTTT.

The chain is built from TRBV7-2 and TRBJ1-6; 10 bases are a match to TRBD1. From germline, CDR1 is SGHTA and CDR2 FQGNSA. The junction had 4 bases not matched to a gene; V was cut back by 1 base and J by 10 bases. The CDR3 has 15 residues. CDR3 sequence reads: CASSLGDRGGSPLHF. The CDR3 DNA reads as TGTGCCAGCAGCTTAGGGGACAGGGGAGGCTCACCCCTCCACTTT. The full variable domain, its missing parts supplied by reference TRBV7-2 and TRBJ1-6, is GAGVSQSPSNKVTEKGKDVELRCDPISGHTALYWYRQSLGQGLEFLIYFQGNSAPDKSGLPSDRFSAERTGGSVSTLTIQRTQQEDSAVYLCASSLGDRGGSPLHFGNGTRLTVT.

CDR3 coding DNA: TGTGCCAGCAGTCCAGGACTAGTTCATGAGCAGTTCTTC. This codes for CASSPGLVHEQFF. V gene TRBV7-6 combines with J gene TRBJ2-1; 7 bases align to TRBD2. V gave up 6 bases and J gave up 8 bases; unmatched junction bases: 7. Per the germline V gene, CDR1 is SGHVS and CDR2 is FNYEAQ. The CDR3 extends over 13 amino acids.

The chain carries TRBV19 and TRBJ1-1; D call uncertain. Germline V gives CDR1 LNHDA, CDR2 SQIVND (reference sequence). V lost 3 bases to trimming and J lost 0 bases, with 5 bases between them. This CDR3 is 13 amino acids long. The CDR3 is CASSIDMNTEAFF. In nucleotides, the CDR3 is TGTGCCAGTAGTATCGACATGAACACTGAAGCTTTCTTT.

The chain combines TRBV7-9 with TRBJ2-1; 8 bases line up with TRBD2. Trimming cost V 5 bases and J 3 bases; bases outside gene matches: 12. CDR3 length: 17 amino acids. Germline values: CDR1 SEHNR, CDR2 FQNEAQ (reference sequence). CDR3 DNA sequence: TGTGCCAGCAGCCCGGGGGGGGCAGGGTTGGTCTACAATGAGCAGTTCTTC. Its translation: CASSPGGAGLVYNEQFF.

This clone has a handful of counts. DNA for the CDR3: TGTGCCAGCAGCTTAGGGTCCACGGAGGCCTACAATGAGCAGTTCTTC. Translating gives CASSLGSTEAYNEQFF. The genes are TRBV7-2 and TRBJ2-1; a possible D gene is TRBD2 (5 bases). V was pared by 1 base and J by 2 bases, with 12 bases between. The length of the CDR3 is 16 residues. Germline CDR1 reads SGHTA; CDR2 reads FQGNSA.